This T cell receptor (beta chain) emerged from a study of CD8 T cells in Susac syndrome. Reverse transcription of 0.5 to 1 ug RNA was performed with random hexamers. immunoSEQ multiplex PCR amplified TCR beta CDR3 across 54 Vbeta, 13 Jbeta. TCRdb reprocessed the immunoSEQ multiplex PCR reads via MiXCR and lists one record per CDR3 protein. The data hold approximately 120,000 distinct CDR3 sequences, with 80% to 95% observed a single time. CDR3 length equals 14 residues. Germline V gene sequence: CDR1 MNHEY, CDR2 SMNVEV (reference sequence). V gave up 2 bases and J gave up 1 base, with 8 bases separating them.

The clonotype originates from a human donor with multiple sclerosis. V usage is TRBV27 and J usage is TRBJ1-1; no firm D call. The sequenced material came from CD8+ T cells from PBMCs. Here the CDR3 reads CASSLIGPNTEAFF. DNA for the CDR3: TGTGCCAGCAGTTTAATTGGGCCGAACACTGAAGCTTTCTTT.